A single sample gave rise to the 21 T cell receptor beta chains below, sequenced in a study of CD4 and CD8 cells across lung adenocarcinoma regions. From the PCR reads, TCRdb called clonotypes with MiXCR, one entry per CDR3 protein. The top ten clones hold roughly a third of a sample with approximately 10,000 distinct CDR3 sequences, under 50% of them seen once. The sequenced material came from CD8+ T cells from the margin of a lung tumor. The receptors derive from a male donor with lung adenocarcinoma. The CD4 and CD8 labels of this study may be unreliable.

This CDR3 reads CASRKSGSSYNSPLHF. The CDR3 nucleotides are TGTGCCAGCAGGAAGTCAGGGAGCTCCTATAATTCACCCCTCCACTTT. This chain uses TRBV6-1 with TRBJ1-6, with D maybe TRBD1 (5 bases). The CDR3 spans 16 residues. Germline V gene data show CDR1 as MNHNS and CDR2 as SASEGT. Trimming left V 6 bases short and J 0 bases short, with 12 bases between.

This clonotype appeared once. This rearrangement joins TRBV10-2 to TRBJ1-6; D unclear. Between the trimmed V and J ends, which lost 1 base and 6 bases, there was a span of 13 bases. Germline assignment: CDR1 WSHSY and CDR2 SAAADI. This CDR3 is built from 16 residues. The CDR3, as DNA: TGCGCCAGCAGTGAGTGGGGATACGGTGGTAATTCACCCCTCCACTTT. Its protein is CASSEWGYGGNSPLHF.

The table lists this clonotype with a few counts. The rearrangement joins TRBV11-2 to TRBJ2-3, with D possibly matching TRBD2 (7 bases). V lost 5 bases to trimming and J lost 7 bases, with 16 bases between them. CDR3 length: 14 amino acids. The germline V gene has CDR1 SGHAT and CDR2 FQNNGV. The CDR3 DNA reads TGTGCCAGCAGCCTGAGGGGGGGGCTGTATACGCAGTATTTT. It specifies CASSLRGGLYTQYF.

This clonotype rates as medium-sized. The CDR3 DNA reads TGTGCCAGCAGTCGCCCCGGGACTAGCGGGTTTTCCTACAATGAGCAGTTCTTC. It specifies CASSRPGTSGFSYNEQFF. The rearrangement joins TRBV6-2 or TRBV6-3 to TRBJ2-1; 12 bases align to TRBD2. With V trimmed by 5 bases and J by 1 base, 9 bases remained unmatched. The CDR3 is 18 residues long. Per germline, CDR1 MNHEY and CDR2 SVGEGT.

This clonotype is termed medium-sized. The chain couples TRBV27 to TRBJ2-1; D gene unclear. Germline assignment: CDR1 MNHEY and CDR2 SMNVEV (reference sequence). This CDR3 comprises 16 residues. V was trimmed by 5 bases and J by 0 bases, leaving 14 bases between them. The CDR3 DNA is TGTGCCAGCAGTCCCCCTGGGCGAAGCTCCTACAATGAGCAGTTCTTC. It encodes CASSPPGRSSYNEQFF.

The chain couples TRBV27 to TRBJ2-1; TRBD2 is a possible D gene (5 bases). This CDR3 region has 13 residues. V shed 2 bases and J shed 6 bases, with 8 bases lying between them. Germline lookup yields CDR1 MNHEY and CDR2 SMNVEV (reference sequence). The CDR3 loop is CASSLDYLNEQFF. The CDR3 DNA reads as TGTGCCAGCAGTTTAGACTACCTCAATGAGCAGTTCTTC.

The chain carries TRBV10-1 and TRBJ2-3; the D is unclear. The closer fit of TRBJ2-7 to the DNA end suggests the J call may be wrong. Germline values: CDR1 WNHNN, CDR2 SYGVQD (reference sequence). This CDR3 spans 15 amino acids. CDR3 DNA: TGCGCCAGCTTGCTGAGGCGAAAATCCAAAGACACGCAGTACTTC. Encoded protein: CASLLRRKSKDTQYF.

V and J are TRBV6-2 or TRBV6-3 and TRBJ2-1; 7 bases agree with TRBD2. The CDR3 spans 15 residues. V lost 0 bases, J lost 8 bases, and 7 bases stayed unmatched. Germline V gives CDR1 MNHEY, CDR2 SVGEGT. For the CDR3, the DNA is TGTGCCAGCAGTTACTCTAGGACTAGGCTTCATGAGCAGTTCTTC. This translates into CASSYSRTRLHEQFF.

This clonotype was counted at least ten times. This rearrangement joins TRBV6-5 to TRBJ1-3; D gene unclear. V was trimmed by 2 bases and J by 7 bases, leaving 3 bases between them. Germline CDR1 MNHEY, CDR2 SVGAGI. This CDR3 region has 11 residues. This chain's CDR3 is CASSYKNTIYF. The CDR3 DNA follows: TGTGCCAGCAGTTACAAGAACACCATATATTTT.

By sample share, this clonotype is medium-sized (0.01 to 0.1%). This chain links TRBV6-1 with TRBJ2-5; D call uncertain. V was trimmed by 2 bases and J by 4 bases, leaving 14 bases between them. Looked up from germline, CDR1 is MNHNS and CDR2 is SASEGT. This CDR3 is 15 amino acids long. The CDR3 nucleotides read TGTGCCAGCAGTGAATTGGTCAGAACTCGAGAGACCCAGTACTTC. Translation gives CASSELVRTRETQYF.

The rearrangement uses TRBV5-1 and TRBJ1-4; 8 nucleotides line up with TRBD1. CDR1 is SGHRS and CDR2 is YFSETQ in the germline V gene. CDR3 length: 15 amino acids. J lost 8 bases, V lost 4 bases, and 10 bases had no gene match. CDR3 sequence reads: CASSQEQGGNEKLFF. CDR3 bases: TGCGCCAGCAGCCAAGAACAGGGGGGAAACGAAAAACTGTTTTTT.

Ten or more counts support this clonotype. V is TRBV15 and J is TRBJ2-1, with D unresolved. Trimming shortened V by 0 bases and J by 6 bases, and 9 bases separated the two germline ends. Germline V lookup: CDR1 LNHNV, CDR2 YYDKDF (reference sequence). The CDR3 is 14 amino acids. The CDR3 reads CATSRDREFNEQFF. The CDR3 DNA sequence: TGTGCCACCAGCAGAGACCGCGAGTTCAATGAGCAGTTCTTC.

The genes are TRBV7-2 and TRBJ2-5, with D tentatively TRBD2 (6 bases). The V gene lost 5 bases and the J gene lost 2 bases, with 9 bases spanning the gap. The CDR3 contains 13 residues. CDR1 SGHTA and CDR2 FQGNSA come from the germline V gene. The CDR3 bases are TGTGCCAGCAGCCGGGAGACTCAAGAGACCCAGTACTTC. The encoded protein is CASSRETQETQYF.

Regarding this clonotype: Here the CDR3 omits its conserved ending phenylalanine or tryptophan, so a read error is the likely source. V gene TRBV24-1 combines with J gene TRBJ2-5; TRBD2 matches at 9 bases. Germline assignment: CDR1 KGHDR and CDR2 SFDVKD. This CDR3 region has 15 residues. The V segment lost 4 bases and the J segment 4 bases; nucleotides outside the gene matches: 6. In DNA, the CDR3 is TGTGCCACCAGTGAATTGCGGGAGGGCCGAGAGACCCAGTACTTG. Its translation: CATSELREGRETQYL.

This clonotype was observed at least ten times. The chain is built from TRBV7-2 and TRBJ2-3, with a possible D match to TRBD1 (6 bases). Trimming left V 0 bases short and J 4 bases short, with 8 bases between. Per germline, CDR1 SGHTA and CDR2 FQGNSA. This CDR3 contains 14 residues. The CDR3 reads CASSLAAGADTQYF. The CDR3 DNA reads as TGTGCCAGCAGCTTAGCGGCAGGGGCAGATACGCAGTATTTT.

The chain joins TRBV6-1 to TRBJ2-7; D is unclear. V lost 3 bases to trimming and J lost 1 base, with 13 bases between them. CDR1 MNHNS and CDR2 SASEGT come from the germline V gene. The CDR3 totals 15 residues. The CDR3 nucleotides read TGTGCCAGCAGTGACAGACCTCTCCTTTCCTACGAGCAGTACTTC. Translation gives CASSDRPLLSYEQYF.

The rearrangement links TRBV5-1 to TRBJ2-1; 7 bases map to TRBD1. CDR1 SGHRS and CDR2 YFSETQ come from the germline V gene. V shed 2 bases, J shed 2 bases, and the junction held 10 bases outside the gene matches. The CDR3 spans 17 residues. The CDR3 spells CASSLSLLQGTYNEQFF. The CDR3 DNA reads as TGCGCCAGCAGCTTATCACTCTTACAGGGGACCTACAATGAGCAGTTCTTC.

V is TRBV4-1 and J is TRBJ2-1; either TRBD1 or TRBD2 may supply D (5 bases each). The CDR3 runs 18 residues. The germline CDR1 and CDR2 sequences are MGHRA and YSYEKL. V lost 0 bases and J lost 1, with 16 bases in between. CDR3 in amino acids: CASSQDNFMGESYNEQFF. DNA of the CDR3: TGCGCCAGCAGCCAAGATAATTTTATGGGGGAGTCCTACAATGAGCAGTTCTTC.

With respect to this clonotype: One end of the junction fails to match germline, which may point to a read error. J is TRBJ2-3 and V is TRBV6-1; D unclear. The CDR3 is made up of 15 amino acids. Germline CDR1 and CDR2: MNHNS and SASEGT. CDR3 amino acids: CARGLQAVSTDTQYF. CDR3 DNA: TGTGCCAGGGGTCTCCAGGCTGTGAGCACAGATACGCAGTACTTT.

The chain combines TRBV12-3 or TRBV12-4 with TRBJ2-3; 7 positions match TRBD1. The CDR3 length is 15 residues. Trimming removed 5 bases from V and 1 base from J; junction bases left unmatched: 6. In DNA form, the CDR3 reads TGTGCCAGCAGTCGACCAACAGGGGGCACAGATACGCAGTATTTT. This encodes CASSRPTGGTDTQYF.

In this sample, this clonotype turned up many times. The rearrangement links TRBV6-2 or TRBV6-3 to TRBJ2-4; the match to TRBD2 covers 7 bases. This CDR3 is 15 amino acids long. Germline assignment: CDR1 MNHEY and CDR2 SVGEGT. V lost 8 bases, J lost 1 base, and 8 bases stayed unmatched. The CDR3 spells CASGRSGGAKNIQYF. CDR3 DNA sequence: TGTGCCAGCGGACGATCCGGGGGGGCCAAAAACATTCAGTACTTC.